These 25 T cell receptor beta chains originate from one sample sequenced in a study of cytomegalovirus exposure and HLA in healthy donors. PCR used 60 Vbeta primers and 13 Jbeta primers. Sequenced by immunoSEQ multiplex PCR; TCRdb stores in-frame clones only, minus some. The sample yields 90,000 to 100,000 clones, approximately 80% seen once. The sequencing sample was made of PBMCs. The origin of the receptors is a man between 60 and 70 years old in good health and CMV-seropositive.

The V and J genes are TRBV15 and TRBJ1-5; D gene unclear. This CDR3 has 14 amino acids. Germline assignment: CDR1 LNHNV and CDR2 YYDKDF (reference sequence). Trimming removed 3 bases at V and 2 bases at J, with 8 bases between. This CDR3 reads CATSSQVGNQPQHF. The DNA for the CDR3 is TGTGCCACCAGCAGCCAGGTGGGCAATCAGCCCCAGCATTTT.

This clone was recorded once. The J gene is TRBJ2-4, the V gene TRBV29-1; the D is unclear. Deletions cut 3 bases from V and 1 base from J, with 13 bases between. The CDR3 extends over 15 amino acids. Germline CDR1 SQVTM, CDR2 ANQGSEA. The CDR3, as DNA: TGCAGCGTTGAGGTTTCTCTGGGCGCCAAAAACATTCAGTACTTC. This gives the protein CSVEVSLGAKNIQYF.

This chain connects TRBV10-3 to TRBJ1-1; tentatively, D is TRBD1 (6 bases). V was pared by 10 bases and J by 6 bases, with 21 bases between. The length of the CDR3 is 14 residues. Germline assignment: CDR1 ENHRY and CDR2 SYGVKD. The CDR3 nucleotides are TGTGCCACCCGGGACACCTACTTGGGGGCTGAAGCTTTCTTT. Translation: CATRDTYLGAEAFF.

In this sample, this clone turned up a few times. The V gene is TRBV19, the J gene TRBJ2-7; D is unresolved. V lost 0 bases, J lost 0 bases, and 3 bases lay in between. Germline V gene lookup returns CDR1 LNHDA and CDR2 SQIVND (reference sequence). The CDR3 sequence is 13 residues long. The CDR3 sequence: CASSIDSSYEQYF. CDR3 DNA: TGTGCCAGTAGTATAGACAGCTCCTACGAGCAGTACTTC.

The V gene is TRBV18, the J gene TRBJ1-2, with TRBD1 identical over 9 bases. J was trimmed by 10 bases and V by 0 bases; bases with no gene match: 15. CDR3 length: 17 residues. Germline loops: CDR1 KGHSH, CDR2 LQKENI. CDR3 DNA sequence: TGTGCCAGCTCACCACCACCGGGACAGGGTATAGTCAAGACCTACACCTTC. This sequence encodes CASSPPPGQGIVKTYTF.

This clone was found a few times. CDR3 sequence: CASSSTGGGNSPLHF. In DNA form, the CDR3 reads TGTGCCAGCAGCTCGACAGGGGGTGGGAATTCACCCCTCCACTTT. The gene calls are TRBV7-9 and TRBJ1-6; 9 bases are shared with TRBD1. The CDR3 has 15 residues. With 4 bases clipped from V and 7 bases from J, the junction kept 5 bases outside the gene matches. Germline V gives CDR1 SEHNR, CDR2 FQNEAQ (reference sequence).

The chain has TRBV7-3 and TRBJ1-4; D is perhaps TRBD1 (5 bases). The CDR3 covers 13 residues. Trimming stripped 6 bases from V and 10 bases from J, with 15 bases between. Germline V gene lookup returns CDR1 SGHTA and CDR2 FQGTGA. CDR3 sequence: CASRLLQGGKLFF. The CDR3, as DNA: TGTGCCAGCAGACTCCTCCAGGGCGGAAAACTGTTTTTT.

The chain couples TRBV4-3 to TRBJ2-3; 11 nucleotides line up with TRBD1. CDR1 is LGHNA, CDR2 YSLEER, per germline. V lost 2 bases and J lost 3; bases outside the gene matches: 1. This CDR3 region has 15 residues. In nucleotides, the CDR3 is TGCGCCAGCAGCCAACGGGACAGGGGGACAGATACGCAGTATTTT. The encoded protein is CASSQRDRGTDTQYF.

The J gene is TRBJ2-1, the V gene TRBV20-1, with D maybe TRBD1 (6 bases). The V end was cut by 0 bases, the J end by 9 bases, with 6 bases between. CDR1 is DFQATT and CDR2 is SNEGSKA in the germline V gene (reference sequence). The CDR3 runs 11 residues. CDR3 in DNA: TGCAGTGCTAGAGACAGGGGTGAGCAGTTCTTC. Translating gives CSARDRGEQFF.

The chain joins TRBV27 to TRBJ2-7; TRBD2 agrees at 7 bases. Losses at the gene ends were 1 base for V and 6 bases for J; bases not matched to a gene: 3. This CDR3 spans 13 amino acids. Germline CDR1 MNHEY, CDR2 SMNVEV (reference sequence). The CDR3 spells CASSLLGGFEQYF. The CDR3 bases are TGTGCCAGCAGTTTATTGGGAGGGTTCGAGCAGTACTTC.

The chain uses TRBV30 and TRBJ1-5; 12 bases are a match to TRBD1. Germline-derived CDR1 and CDR2 are GTSNPN and SVGIG (reference sequence). This CDR3 has 16 amino acids. J lost 4 bases, V lost 3 bases, and 7 bases had no gene match. This CDR3 reads CAWSEGTGGMNQPQHF. CDR3 nucleotide sequence: TGTGCCTGGAGCGAAGGGACAGGGGGCATGAATCAGCCCCAGCATTTT. Full variable domain (missing parts from reference TRBV30 and TRBJ1-5): SQTIHQWPATLVQPVGSPLSLECTVEGTSNPNLYWYRQAAGRGLQLLFYSVGIGQISSEVPQNLSASRPQDRQFILSSKKLLLSDSGFYLCAWSEGTGGMNQPQHFGDGTRLSIL.

Details on this clone: Other DNA sequences of this sample code for an identical CDR3. The chain is built from TRBV18 and TRBJ1-6; D remains unclear. CDR3 length equals 15 residues. Trimming pared 3 bases from V and 5 bases from J, leaving 11 bases between. Germline V gene sequence: CDR1 KGHSH, CDR2 LQKENI. CDR3 amino acids: CASSPLGPNNSPLHF. The CDR3 nucleotides read TGTGCCAGCTCACCTTTGGGCCCAAATAATTCACCCCTCCACTTT.

The chain's CDR3 is CASSPDRVSTDTQYF. CDR3 DNA sequence: TGTGCCAGCTCACCGGACAGGGTTAGCACAGATACGCAGTATTTT. The chain uses TRBV18 and TRBJ2-3, with TRBD1 identical over 8 bases. The trim removed 3 bases at V and 0 bases at J, leaving 2 bases unmatched. Looked up from germline, CDR1 is KGHSH and CDR2 is LQKENI. The CDR3 is 15 residues long.

The chain links TRBV14 to TRBJ1-1; D call uncertain. Trimming left V 1 base short and J 5 bases short, with 5 bases between. Germline V gives CDR1 SGHDN, CDR2 FVKESK. This CDR3 is 12 amino acids long. The CDR3 sequence: CASSQVRTEAFF. The CDR3 DNA sequence: TGTGCCAGCAGCCAAGTTCGTACTGAAGCTTTCTTT.

This rearrangement joins TRBV18 to TRBJ1-4; 9 bases are shared with TRBD1. The V gene's germline CDR1 is KGHSH and CDR2 LQKENI. The CDR3 extends over 16 amino acids. The ends lost 2 bases at V and 8 bases at J; junction bases unmatched: 9. CDR3 coding DNA: TGTGCCAGCTCACCAACAGGGGGCTTACGAGCGGAAAAACTGTTTTTT. This codes for CASSPTGGLRAEKLFF.

This clone was observed a single time. The chain couples TRBV27 to TRBJ2-1; 8 bases fit TRBD2. CDR3 length equals 14 residues. Trimming removed 7 bases from V and 6 bases from J; junction bases left unmatched: 8. The germline V gene has CDR1 MNHEY and CDR2 SMNVEV (reference sequence). CDR3 bases: TGTGCCAGCAAGCGGGGGCAATACTTCAATGAGCAGTTCTTC. It specifies CASKRGQYFNEQFF.

The CDR3 spells CSVNQGNGEQYF. The CDR3 DNA is TGCAGCGTGAACCAGGGGAATGGGGAGCAGTACTTC. The V call is TRBV29-1, the J call TRBJ2-7; D is possibly TRBD1 (6 bases). Germline V gene lookup returns CDR1 SQVTM and CDR2 ANQGSEA. CDR3 size: 12 residues. V dropped 6 bases and J dropped 7 bases, with 16 bases sitting between them.

The chain recombines TRBV11-2 with TRBJ2-7; TRBD2 agrees at 7 bases. Germline assignment: CDR1 SGHAT and CDR2 FQNNGV. Trimming took 1 base from V and 2 from J; bases not matched to a gene: 5. The CDR3 sequence is 15 residues long. The CDR3 bases are TGTGCCAGCAGCTTAGGCCGGGGGGTGCCCTACGAGCAGTACTTC. Its translation: CASSLGRGVPYEQYF.

This chain links TRBV7-2 with TRBJ1-5, with D possibly TRBD1 on 5 matching bases. The V end was cut by 2 bases, the J end by 10 bases, with 15 bases between. The CDR3 runs 14 residues. CDR1 is SGHTA, CDR2 FQGNSA, per germline. CDR3 in DNA: TGTGCCAGCAGCTTAACCCGGGACTTGGCCCCCCAGCATTTT. Its translation is CASSLTRDLAPQHF.

This chain links TRBV7-9 with TRBJ2-5; 7 nucleotides match TRBD2. The CDR3 sequence is 13 residues long. The ends lost 5 bases at V and 9 bases at J; junction bases unmatched: 9. Germline V gene sequence: CDR1 SEHNR, CDR2 FQNEAQ (reference sequence). CDR3 amino acids: CASSVFLGGAQYF. As DNA, the CDR3 is TGTGCCAGCAGCGTCTTTTTGGGGGGGGCCCAGTACTTC.

V usage is TRBV2 and J usage is TRBJ1-5; 7 bases agree with TRBD1. The CDR3 loop spans 17 amino acids. Germline V gives CDR1 SNHLY, CDR2 FYNNEI. V dropped 2 bases and J dropped 1; count of bases not matched to a gene: 8. CDR3 coding DNA: TGTGCCAGCAGTGAACAGCGTAGGGGACAGAGCAATCAGCCCCAGCATTTT. It codes for CASSEQRRGQSNQPQHF.

This chain's CDR3 is CASSAPGTGGGYTF. The CDR3 region has the DNA TGTGCCAGCAGCGCACCCGGGACAGGGGGCGGCTACACCTTC. V is TRBV9 and J is TRBJ1-2; 12 bases map to TRBD1. The junction had 5 bases not matched to a gene; V was cut back by 3 bases and J by 8 bases. Germline CDR1 is SGDLS and CDR2 is YYNGEE. The CDR3 runs 14 residues.

This chain connects TRBV7-9 to TRBJ2-1, with no clear D. V dropped 2 bases and J dropped 8 bases, with 16 bases sitting between them. The CDR3 contains 15 residues. The germline gives CDR1 SEHNR, CDR2 FQNEAQ (reference sequence). The CDR3 protein is CASSLNEASLDEQFF. For the CDR3, the DNA is TGTGCCAGCAGCTTAAATGAAGCTAGTCTTGATGAGCAGTTCTTC.

The chain uses TRBV7-9 and TRBJ1-2; D uncertain. The CDR3 has 12 residues. CDR1 SEHNR and CDR2 FQNEAQ come from the germline V gene (reference sequence). V was cut by 5 bases and J by 5 bases, with 9 bases left in between. CDR3 loop: CASSPAGYGYTF. In nucleotides, the CDR3 is TGTGCCAGCAGCCCTGCGGGGTATGGCTACACCTTC.

This sequence joins TRBV5-1 and TRBJ1-1; tentative D call: TRBD1 (6 bases). The germline gives CDR1 SGHRS, CDR2 YFSETQ. Trimming cost V 4 bases and J 4 bases, with 14 bases left between them. The CDR3 consists of 14 residues. CDR3 DNA: TGCGCCAGCAGCACGGAGACAGGTGTCACTGAAGCTTTCTTT. Amino acid sequence: CASSTETGVTEAFF.